What follows are 25 T cell receptor beta chains derived from one specimen sequenced in a study of control samples from healthy donors and cancer patients. Method: immunoSEQ multiplex PCR; TCRdb's copy keeps in-frame clones and lacks some. This sample has about 410,000 clones, with 90% found just once. Source material: PBMCs. The receptor set was obtained from a man aged 35 to 55 with head and neck cancer.

V and J are TRBV6-5 and TRBJ2-5; D possibly corresponds to TRBD1 (5 bases). Trimming left V 8 bases short and J 2 bases short, with 15 bases between. Germline V gives CDR1 MNHEY, CDR2 SVGAGI. CDR3 length: 14 amino acids. The CDR3 DNA reads as TGTGCCAGCTCATGGGCAGGGTCACAAGAGACCCAGTACTTC. Its translation: CASSWAGSQETQYF.

This clone was picked up one time. The chain employs TRBV24-1 and TRBJ1-5, with 7 nucleotides matching TRBD1. The germline gives CDR1 KGHDR, CDR2 SFDVKD. Trimming cost V 3 bases and J 6 bases; bases outside gene matches: 7. The CDR3 has 15 residues. The CDR3 here is CATSDPTGSGQPQHF. For the CDR3, the DNA is TGTGCCACCAGTGATCCGACAGGGTCGGGTCAGCCCCAGCATTTT.

The CDR3 nucleotides are TGTGCCAGCAGAGTACAGGGAGACCCCACCTACGAGCAGTACTTC. Translation: CASRVQGDPTYEQYF. This chain joins TRBV6-4 and TRBJ2-7, with TRBD1 as a possible D gene (6 bases). V was pared by 6 bases and J by 2 bases, with 17 bases between. This CDR3 has 15 residues. Per germline, CDR1 MRHNA and CDR2 SNTAGT.

V is TRBV7-9 and J is TRBJ1-1, with TRBD1 matching over 8 bases. Germline V CDR1 and CDR2: SEHNR, FQNEAQ (reference sequence). This CDR3 spans 15 amino acids. V lost 4 bases, J lost 1 base, and 5 bases stayed unmatched. CDR3 nucleotide sequence: TGTGCCAGCAGCTCTATACAGGGGGGGAACACTGAAGCTTTCTTT. The encoded protein is CASSSIQGGNTEAFF.

This chain uses TRBV11-2 with TRBJ2-1, with 11 bases aligning to TRBD1. With V trimmed by 3 bases and J by 8 bases, 3 bases remained unmatched. Germline V gene lookup returns CDR1 SGHAT and CDR2 FQNNGV. The CDR3 runs to 14 residues. The CDR3 sequence: CASSFSDRGHEQFF. Written as DNA, the CDR3 is TGTGCCAGCAGCTTCTCGGACAGGGGGCATGAGCAGTTCTTC. The complete variable domain, with remaining parts taken from reference TRBV11-2 and TRBJ2-1, reads EAGVAQSPRYKIIEKRQSVAFWCNPISGHATLYWYQQILGQGPKLLIQFQNNGVVDDSQLPKDRFSAERLKGVDSTLKIQPAKLEDSAVYLCASSFSDRGHEQFFGPGTRLTVL.

The chain joins TRBV9 to TRBJ2-5, with 9 bases matching TRBD1. V dropped 6 bases and J dropped 5; count of bases not matched to a gene: 11. This CDR3 is built from 15 residues. Germline V gene sequence: CDR1 SGDLS, CDR2 YYNGEE. CDR3 DNA sequence: TGTGCCAGCACTTTAGGACAGGGGATTTGGGAGACCCAGTACTTC. It specifies CASTLGQGIWETQYF.

This chain joins TRBV6-5 and TRBJ1-1; 9 nucleotides align to TRBD1. V gave up 3 bases and J gave up 6 bases; unmatched junction bases: 8. CDR3 length: 15 residues. Germline loops: CDR1 MNHEY, CDR2 SVGAGI. The CDR3 bases are TGTGCCAGCAGTTATAGGGACAGGGTGACCCCTGAAGCTTTCTTT. Its translation: CASSYRDRVTPEAFF.

This chain uses TRBV19 with TRBJ1-2; D unresolved. From germline, CDR1 is LNHDA and CDR2 SQIVND (reference sequence). The V and J ends lost 4 bases and 1 base respectively, with 13 bases between them. CDR3 length: 15 residues. DNA of the CDR3: TGTGCCAGTAGTAGCCGGCTGGCGATTAACTATGGCTACACCTTC. This translates into CASSSRLAINYGYTF.

A remark on this clone: Other DNA sequences of this sample code for an identical CDR3. V gene TRBV5-6 combines with J gene TRBJ1-1, with D tentatively TRBD1 (6 bases). CDR3 length: 13 residues. With 0 bases removed from V and 5 bases from J, the gap between germline ends came to 8 bases. Germline CDR1 and CDR2: SGHDT and YYEEEE. CDR3 region: CASSLGGRTEAFF. Written as DNA, the CDR3 is TGTGCCAGCAGCTTGGGGGGGCGTACTGAAGCTTTCTTT.

The chain recombines TRBV3-1 (or the pseudogene TRBV3-2) with TRBJ1-1; D gene ambiguous. V was clipped by 3 bases and J by 5 bases, with 7 bases between them. This CDR3 contains 12 residues. The V gene's germline CDR1 is LGHDT and CDR2 YNNKEL (reference sequence). This CDR3 is CASSQLGTEAFF. The CDR3 DNA is TGTGCCAGCAGCCAGCTGGGGACTGAAGCTTTCTTT.

This rearrangement joins TRBV5-8 to TRBJ2-3, with a possible D match to TRBD2 (6 bases). The CDR3 has 16 residues. Germline V lookup: CDR1 SGHTS, CDR2 YDEGEE. The ends were cut back, 3 bases at V and 0 bases at J, with 14 bases in the middle. The CDR3 DNA reads TGTGCCAGCAGCTGGGTCCTAGCGACTAGCACAGATACGCAGTATTTT. Protein sequence: CASSWVLATSTDTQYF.

The chain has TRBV12-2 and TRBJ2-7; no DNA check was done on the table's D call, TRBD1. TRBV12-2 is a documented pseudogene. The CDR3 loop spans 14 amino acids. CDR3 sequence reads: CASRQRTGSLEQYF. The CDR3 nucleotides read TGTGCAAGTCGCCAAAGGACAGGGAGTCTAGAGCAGTACTTC.

The chain has TRBV10-3 and TRBJ2-7; D gene ambiguous. Germline V CDR1 and CDR2: ENHRY, SYGVKD. V lost 10 bases and J 4 bases, leaving 11 bases between the germline ends. This CDR3 region has 11 residues. The CDR3 DNA is TGTGCCACCGGAAACTTATACGAGCAGTACTTC. Residues: CATGNLYEQYF.

The rearrangement uses TRBV2 and TRBJ2-5; D ambiguous. Germline lookup yields CDR1 SNHLY and CDR2 FYNNEI. CDR3 length equals 14 residues. V gave up 2 bases and J gave up 1 base, with 8 bases separating them. The CDR3 loop is CASSELNTQETQYF. The CDR3 DNA follows: TGTGCCAGCAGTGAATTGAATACCCAAGAGACCCAGTACTTC.

The rearrangement links TRBV12-3 or TRBV12-4 to TRBJ1-1; 8 bases line up with TRBD1. The CDR3 extends over 13 amino acids. The J segment lost 7 bases and the V segment lost 6 bases, leaving 7 bases of the junction unmatched. The CDR3 loop is CASSPGTGNEAFF. Here the CDR3 DNA reads TGTGCCAGCAGCCCCGGGACAGGTAATGAAGCTTTCTTT.

This sequence joins TRBV4-3 and TRBJ2-1, with unresolved D. Germline CDR1 LGHNA, CDR2 YSLEER. The CDR3 consists of 16 residues. V shed 0 bases and J shed 3 bases, with 12 bases lying between them. CDR3 in amino acids: CASSQDLMGYYNEQFF. The CDR3 nucleotides are TGCGCCAGCAGCCAAGATCTAATGGGATACTACAATGAGCAGTTCTTC.

The chain couples TRBV24-1 to TRBJ2-7; TRBD2 matches at 7 bases. The germline V gene encodes CDR1 KGHDR and CDR2 SFDVKD. With 3 bases clipped from V and 6 bases from J, the junction kept 7 bases outside the gene matches. This CDR3 has 14 amino acids. CDR3 coding DNA: TGTGCCACCAGTGATGGGGGGGGTCTGACCGAGCAGTACTTC. It yields the protein CATSDGGGLTEQYF.

The V gene is TRBV6-4, the J gene TRBJ2-1; a weak D match, TRBD1 (6 bases). This CDR3 is built from 15 residues. The germline V gene has CDR1 MRHNA and CDR2 SNTAGT. Trimming left V 2 bases short and J 8 bases short, with 16 bases between. Here the CDR3 DNA reads TGTGCCAGCAGTGACGTGGCAGGGGCTGGCGATGAGCAGTTCTTC. Amino acids: CASSDVAGAGDEQFF.

The rearrangement uses TRBV4-2 and TRBJ1-4; D remains ambiguous. Germline CDR1 LGHNA, CDR2 YNFKEQ. The V gene lost 3 bases and the J gene lost 4 bases, with 3 bases spanning the gap. This CDR3 contains 12 residues. The CDR3 DNA follows: TGTGCCAGCAGCCAGATTAATGAAAAACTGTTTTTT. It is translated as CASSQINEKLFF.

The V gene is TRBV19, the J gene TRBJ2-7; 8 bases fit TRBD1. The CDR3 totals 18 residues. Losses at the gene ends were 2 bases for V and 2 bases for J; bases not matched to a gene: 14. Germline-derived CDR1 and CDR2 are LNHDA and SQIVND (reference sequence). The CDR3: CASSITLMGQARPYEQYF. The DNA for the CDR3 is TGTGCCAGTAGTATAACCCTAATGGGACAGGCGAGGCCCTACGAGCAGTACTTC.

V usage is TRBV14 and J usage is TRBJ2-1; D not resolved. The V and J ends lost 0 bases and 6 bases respectively, with 18 bases between them. The germline V gene has CDR1 SGHDN and CDR2 FVKESK. The CDR3 has 17 residues. The CDR3 loop reads CASSQDLGQLLVNEQFF. The DNA of the CDR3 is TGTGCCAGCAGCCAAGACCTAGGGCAGCTCTTAGTCAATGAGCAGTTCTTC. The variable domain in full, with the rest retrieved from reference TRBV14 and TRBJ2-1, is EAGVTQFPSHSVIEKGQTVTLRCDPISGHDNLYWYRRVMGKEIKFLLHFVKESKQDESGMPNNRFLAERTGGTYSTLKVQPAELEDSGVYFCASSQDLGQLLVNEQFFGPGTRLTVL.

The J gene is TRBJ2-5, the V gene TRBV28, with 11 bases aligning to TRBD2. Germline CDR1 and CDR2: MDHEN and SYDVKM. The CDR3 covers 14 residues. V lost 4 bases, J lost 10 bases, and 8 bases stayed unmatched. The CDR3 loop reads CASSSTSGRKIQYF. The CDR3 DNA reads TGTGCCAGCAGTTCAACTAGCGGGAGAAAAATCCAGTACTTC.

The J gene is TRBJ2-2, the V gene TRBV2; a weak D match, TRBD1 (6 bases). V lost 3 bases and J 4 bases, leaving 9 bases between the germline ends. Germline CDR1 is SNHLY and CDR2 is FYNNEI. The CDR3 runs 14 residues. CDR3 coding DNA: TGTGCCAGCAGTGAGGGACATTCCACCGGGGAGCTGTTTTTT. Translating gives CASSEGHSTGELFF.

This sequence joins TRBV7-8 and TRBJ1-1; perhaps TRBD1 as D (6 bases). V lost 3 bases and J 1 base, leaving 9 bases between the germline ends. The CDR3 runs 14 residues. Germline V gene lookup returns CDR1 SGHVS and CDR2 FQNEAQ. DNA of the CDR3: TGTGCCAGCAGCTTCACAGGGCAGAACACTGAAGCTTTCTTT. This sequence encodes CASSFTGQNTEAFF.

This chain joins TRBV7-8 and TRBJ1-1, with D possibly being TRBD1 (5 bases). Germline V gives CDR1 SGHVS, CDR2 FQNEAQ. The CDR3 contains 12 residues. The V gene lost 3 bases and the J gene lost 5 bases, with 7 bases spanning the gap. The DNA of the CDR3 is TGTGCCAGCAGCTTGGGGGAAACTGAAGCTTTCTTT. It codes for CASSLGETEAFF.